This entry lists 22 T cell receptor beta chains sequenced from one sample in a study of glioma-infiltrating T cells. TCR alpha and beta CDR3 regions were amplified from RNA using iRepertoire nested multiplex PCR. TCRdb reprocessed the multiplex PCR reads via MiXCR and lists one record per CDR3 protein. The sample includes under 150,000 distinct CDR3 sequences, around 25% of them seen just once. Sequences were obtained from glioma tissue, nonneoplastic brain tissue, or PBMCs (not recorded which). The receptors were gathered from a human donor with low-grade glioma or glioblastoma, undergoing nonglioma brain surgery, or in good health (not recorded which).

This clonotype was counted ten times or more. The V gene is TRBV27, the J gene TRBJ1-6; no definite D call. The CDR3 sequence is 13 residues long. Germline CDR1 MNHEY, CDR2 SMNVEV (reference sequence). V was shortened by 5 bases and J by 6 bases, with 8 bases between the two germline ends. The CDR3 region has the DNA TGTGCCAGCAGTCCCCCACCTAATTCACCCCTCCACTTT. It yields the protein CASSPPPNSPLHF.

There are a few counts of this clonotype. V gene TRBV28 combines with J gene TRBJ1-5; possibly TRBD1 for D (6 bases). This CDR3 region has 13 residues. The germline CDR1 and CDR2 sequences are MDHEN and SYDVKM. Deletions cut 7 bases from V and 5 bases from J, with 12 bases between. Written as DNA, the CDR3 is TGTGCCAGCACCTCAGGGGCACATCAGCCCCAGCATTTT. Translation gives CASTSGAHQPQHF.

This clonotype has a handful of counts. The V gene is TRBV14, the J gene TRBJ1-2, with 8 bases matching TRBD1. Trimming took 4 bases from V and 4 from J; bases not matched to a gene: 5. CDR1 and CDR2 from the germline V gene are SGHDN and FVKESK. This CDR3 contains 14 residues. Here the CDR3 reads CASSRQGLGYGYTF. The CDR3 nucleotides read TGTGCCAGCAGCCGACAGGGGCTAGGCTATGGCTACACCTTC.

This clonotype was recorded only once. The V and J genes are TRBV12-3 or TRBV12-4 and TRBJ2-1, with 12 bases lining up with TRBD1. TRBJ2-5 matches the DNA end more closely, so the J call is doubtful. The CDR3 length is 14 residues. The CDR3 coding sequence is TGTGCCAGCAGTGGGACAGGGGGCGCGAAGACCCAGTACTTC. As protein: CASSGTGGAKTQYF.

The J gene is TRBJ2-3, the V gene TRBV7-2; no clear D gene. This CDR3 comprises 15 residues. Germline CDR1 SGHTA, CDR2 FQGNSA. V lost 0 bases and J 1 base, leaving 8 bases between the germline ends. The CDR3 region is CASSLAVAGTDTQYF. Here the CDR3 DNA reads TGTGCCAGCAGCTTAGCGGTCGCCGGCACAGATACGCAGTATTTT.

This clonotype was counted a few times. The CDR3 here is CASSIAARDPRGEQFF. CDR3 sequence (DNA): TGTGCCAGTAGTATAGCGGCAAGGGACCCACGCGGTGAGCAGTTCTTC. V is TRBV19 and J is TRBJ2-1, with D perhaps matching TRBD1 or TRBD2 (5 bases each). Per the germline V gene, CDR1 is LNHDA and CDR2 is SQIVND (reference sequence). The CDR3 totals 16 residues. V was trimmed by 1 base and J by 9 bases, leaving 19 bases between them.

In regard to this clonotype: This clone may be a read error of a much larger clone one base away. The rearrangement joins TRBV20-1 to TRBJ1-1; D unclear. The germline gives CDR1 DFQATT, CDR2 SNEGSKA (reference sequence). The CDR3 is 12 residues long. The CDR3 DNA reads TGCAATGCTAGAGGTCGCAACACTGAAGCTTTCTTT. Protein product: CNARGRNTEAFF.

This chain uses TRBV28 with TRBJ2-3; D unclear. This CDR3 contains 15 residues. From germline, CDR1 is MDHEN and CDR2 SYDVKM. V lost 2 bases and J 4 bases, leaving 13 bases between the germline ends. The CDR3 sequence: CASSLTALTPDTQYF. The CDR3 DNA reads as TGTGCCAGCAGTTTAACCGCCCTTACACCAGATACGCAGTATTTT.

The V and J genes are TRBV12-3 or TRBV12-4 and TRBJ2-5; D is unclear. The CDR3 spans 13 residues. Trimming pared 0 bases from V and 2 bases from J, leaving 4 bases between. The CDR3 spells CASSLAEQETQYF. CDR3 bases: TGTGCCAGCAGTTTAGCGGAACAAGAGACCCAGTACTTC.

The chain employs TRBV4-1 and TRBJ1-2; D perhaps matches TRBD1 (5 bases). Germline V gene data show CDR1 as MGHRA and CDR2 as YSYEKL. The CDR3 loop spans 15 amino acids. V lost 4 bases and J lost 1, with 13 bases in between. As DNA, the CDR3 is TGCGCCAGCAGCCTCCGGGACGGGGATAACTATGGCTACACCTTC. This codes for CASSLRDGDNYGYTF.

The chain recombines TRBV19 with TRBJ1-2, with D tentatively TRBD1 (5 bases). Trimming stripped 5 bases from V and 4 bases from J, with 17 bases between. The germline gives CDR1 LNHDA, CDR2 SQIVND (reference sequence). CDR3 length equals 15 residues. The CDR3 region is CASSPDSADGYGYTF. Here the CDR3 DNA reads TGTGCCAGTAGTCCAGACAGCGCCGACGGCTATGGCTACACCTTC.

This clonotype was counted a few times. The chain carries TRBV12-3 or TRBV12-4 and TRBJ2-5; D call uncertain. CDR3 length equals 13 residues. V lost 6 bases, J lost 4 bases, and 12 bases lay in between. CDR3 DNA: TGTGCCAGCAGCCCGGTCCTAAGAGAGACCCAGTACTTC. It translates to CASSPVLRETQYF.

This clonotype was seen repeatedly, ten times or more. The chain couples TRBV6-1 to TRBJ2-3, with D tentatively TRBD2 (5 bases). The V and J ends lost 1 base and 4 bases respectively, with 9 bases between them. Germline V gene data show CDR1 as MNHNS and CDR2 as SASEGT. The CDR3 is 14 amino acids. The CDR3 region has the DNA TGTGCCAGCAGTGAAGTCGGGGTTGCAGATACGCAGTATTTT. Translated, it gives CASSEVGVADTQYF.

Concerning this clonotype itself: The junction differs from germline at one of its ends, possibly a read error. The chain links TRBV20-1 to TRBJ2-1; 12 nucleotides match TRBD2. Germline-derived CDR1 and CDR2 are DFQATT and SNEGSKA (reference sequence). CDR3 length: 19 residues. DNA for the CDR3: TGCGGTGCCACGGGTCTAAAGACTAGCGGGGGCCCCCTGGTCCATGAGCAGTTCTTC. Its translation: CGATGLKTSGGPLVHEQFF.

This clonotype was picked up a small number of times. The chain links TRBV7-2 to TRBJ2-3; no clear D gene. Trimming left V 4 bases short and J 6 bases short, with 8 bases between. Germline loops: CDR1 SGHTA, CDR2 FQGNSA. The length of the CDR3 is 12 residues. The CDR3 DNA sequence: TGTGCCAGCAGCTCTGCATGGGATACGCAGTATTTT. This sequence encodes CASSSAWDTQYF.

This clonotype was recorded at least ten times. V usage is TRBV7-2 and J usage is TRBJ1-1, with D unclear. The CDR3 extends over 14 amino acids. Trimming pared 2 bases from V and 0 bases from J, leaving 7 bases between. Germline assignment: CDR1 SGHTA and CDR2 FQGNSA. DNA for the CDR3: TGTGCCAGCAGCTTAACCAGGATGAACACTGAAGCTTTCTTT. Protein: CASSLTRMNTEAFF.

Comment on this clonotype: A much larger clone lies one base from this, so it may be a read error. The chain joins TRBV7-2 to TRBJ1-5; unclear D gene. Germline assignment: CDR1 SGHTA and CDR2 FQGNSA. The CDR3 totals 13 residues. Trimming cost V 3 bases and J 7 bases, with 10 bases left between them. The CDR3 coding sequence is TGTACCAGCAGCTTTATGGAAGGCCAGCCCCAGCATTTT. As protein: CTSSFMEGQPQHF.

In this sample, this clonotype turned up a few times. The chain combines TRBV12-3 or TRBV12-4 with TRBJ2-2, with no clear D. V dropped 3 bases and J dropped 2 bases, with 10 bases sitting between them. The CDR3 runs 15 residues. The CDR3 region is CASSFRQLNTGELFF. CDR3 sequence (DNA): TGTGCCAGCAGTTTTCGGCAATTAAACACCGGGGAGCTGTTTTTT.

As for this clonotype: A much larger clonotype is one base distant, so this may be a read error. The gene calls are TRBV6-2 or TRBV6-3 and TRBJ2-1; D assignment may be TRBD1 or TRBD2 (5 bases each). The CDR3 totals 15 residues. Germline lookup yields CDR1 MNHEY and CDR2 SVGEGT. The CDR3 coding sequence is TGTGCCACCAGTGGTCCACGGGACCCCGGGAATGAGCAGTTCTTC. This gives the protein CATSGPRDPGNEQFF.

This clonotype was detected many times. Written as DNA, the CDR3 is TGCAGTGCGGCCACCGGGCAGAGCTATGGCTACACCTTC. This gives the protein CSAATGQSYGYTF. This chain links TRBV20-1 with TRBJ1-2, with D uncertain. Germline-derived CDR1 and CDR2 are DFQATT and SNEGSKA (reference sequence). The CDR3 length is 13 residues. V lost 6 bases, J lost 4 bases, and 15 bases lay in between.

Regarding this clonotype: Just one base apart from a much larger clone, this may be a read error. This chain connects TRBV10-2 to TRBJ2-5, with 12 nucleotides matching TRBD2. The V gene's germline CDR1 is WSHSY and CDR2 SAAADI. There are 14 residues in the CDR3. This CDR3 reads CATRTSGTQETLYF. The CDR3 bases are TGCGCCACCAGGACTAGCGGGACCCAAGAGACCCTGTACTTC.

The chain combines TRBV6-1 with TRBJ2-1; TRBD2 is a possible D gene (6 bases). Germline V lookup: CDR1 MNHNS, CDR2 SASEGT. The ends were cut back, 6 bases at V and 3 bases at J, with 12 bases in the middle. CDR3 length: 14 residues. CDR3 coding DNA: TGTGCCAGCAGCCAAATGGGAGGCTACAATGAGCAGTTCTTC. Its protein is CASSQMGGYNEQFF.